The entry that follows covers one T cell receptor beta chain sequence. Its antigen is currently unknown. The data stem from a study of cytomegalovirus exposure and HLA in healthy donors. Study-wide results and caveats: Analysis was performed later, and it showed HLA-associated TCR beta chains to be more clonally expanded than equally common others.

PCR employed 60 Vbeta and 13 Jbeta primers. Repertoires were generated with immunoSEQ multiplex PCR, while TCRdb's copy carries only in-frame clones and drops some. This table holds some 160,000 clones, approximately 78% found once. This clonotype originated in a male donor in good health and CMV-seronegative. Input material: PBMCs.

CDR3 sequence reads: CAAGDLYEQYF. Written as DNA, the CDR3 is TGTGCCGCCGGAGATCTCTACGAGCAGTACTTC. V usage is TRBV28 and J usage is TRBJ2-7; D unclear. The V gene's germline CDR1 is MDHEN and CDR2 SYDVKM. Trimming removed 11 bases at V and 3 bases at J, with 11 bases between. This CDR3 has 11 residues.